This T cell receptor beta chain was captured in a study of metastatic and nonmetastatic thyroid tumors. This clone was seen more than once but under ten times. The CDR3 extends over 18 amino acids. The germline V gene has CDR1 MNHEY and CDR2 SVGEGT. V was pared by 3 bases and J by 0 bases, with 15 bases between. Patients were all untreated before their thyroid surgery. TCRdb reprocessed the PCR reads using MiXCR. This table has some 40,000 clones, under 20% appearing once. Sequenced: tumor tissue. The chain has TRBV6-2 or TRBV6-3 and TRBJ1-6; D ambiguous. This TCR derives from a female donor with papillary thyroid cancer or a benign thyroid nodule (not recorded which). Some clones in this sample may be carry-over from other donors' samples. The CDR3 DNA follows: TGTGCCAGCAGTTATTCTCGGACCCTGAGCTCCTATAATTCACCCCTCCACTTT. As protein: CASSYSRTLSSYNSPLHF.